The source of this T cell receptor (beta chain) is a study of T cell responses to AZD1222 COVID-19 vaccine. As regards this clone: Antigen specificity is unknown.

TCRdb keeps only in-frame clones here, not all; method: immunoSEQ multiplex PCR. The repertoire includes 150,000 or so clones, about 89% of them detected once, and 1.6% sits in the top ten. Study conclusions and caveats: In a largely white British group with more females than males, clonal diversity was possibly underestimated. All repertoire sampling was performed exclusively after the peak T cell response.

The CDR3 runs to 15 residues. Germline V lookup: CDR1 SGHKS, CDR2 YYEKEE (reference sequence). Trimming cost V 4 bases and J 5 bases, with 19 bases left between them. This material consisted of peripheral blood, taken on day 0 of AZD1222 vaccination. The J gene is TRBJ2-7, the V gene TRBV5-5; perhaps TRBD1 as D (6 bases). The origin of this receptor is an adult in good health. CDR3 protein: CASSLKVRGFHEQYF. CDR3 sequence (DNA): TGTGCCAGCAGCCTTAAAGTCAGGGGTTTTCACGAGCAGTACTTC.